This T cell receptor (beta chain) was observed in a study of blood T cell repertoires in COVID-19 (dated by TCRdb to the early 2020s). For the wider study: Samples from collaborators originated in the United States, Italy and Spain and spanned both the acute and convalescent phases of COVID-19. The sample metadata nearly always contained a de-identified subject ID, COVID-19 status, age in years and sex. The repertoires were made available in a free public database intended to serve as a resource for research on the immune response to SARS-CoV-2. Samples came from the ongoing ImmuneRACE study (first 160 participants) plus 1,254 subjects from 6 global collaborators. Deeply sampled blood TCRbeta repertoires from subjects exposed to, actively infected with, or recovered from COVID-19 were included in the dataset. The material from the prospective study consisted of cDNA or gDNA derived from T cells, B-cell-depleted T cells, or PBMCs. Where available, HLA class I and class II types were obtained from metadata supplied by the sample provider rather than from assay-based typing. Summary of the overall study and its limitations: The amount of clinical and demographic metadata varied by source and participant and was provided uncurated.

Worth noting for this clone: No antigen is known for it. No quality values exist for individual bases; no much larger clone is one base distant.

The CDR3 sequence holds 15 residues, the cysteine and phenylalanine included. The only DNA kept is the CDR3, 45 bases in frame from the first base. Clipping removes 3 bases from V and 10 bases from J, with 7 as the unmatched junction base count. The germline V gene yields LGHNA for CDR1 and YSLEER for CDR2. TCRbeta CDR3 regions were amplified from genomic DNA by means of the immunoSEQ Assay, a bias-controlled multiplex PCR. For the original study's pipeline: Nucleated cell counts per sample were estimated from amplification of reference gene primers within the assay. Sequence reads were collapsed and filtered to measure the absolute abundance of every unique TCRbeta CDR3 rearrangement. For each sample, productive Simpson clonality was calculated as the square root of Simpson's diversity index across productive rearrangements. TCRdb re-hosts the immuneACCESS table, in-frame sequences only. Its copies lack some clones; in the studies checked, an unresolved V gene accounts for under half of them, and the cause for the rest is not known. Clone size and V and J calls were adopted from that table, with D and trimming inferred from the DNA. The sample records about 160,000 clones, roughly 90% of which are singletons. Jointly, the top ten make up approximately 3% of the sample.

Collaborating institutions collected whole blood in K2EDTA tubes following their own protocols. For TCRbeta analysis, collaborator samples were shipped as frozen whole blood, as isolated PBMCs, or as DNA extracted from either sample type. Sequencing was done on a sample of peripheral blood. The chain uses TRBV4-3 and TRBJ1-6; 9 bases in the middle match TRBD1. The clonotype originates from a man aged 60-69 years with acute or convalescent COVID-19. The DNA reads TGCGCCAGCAGCCAGGTCACAGGGGGCCAATCACCCCTCCACTTT. It encodes CASSQVTGGQSPLHF.